Each of the 16 T cell receptor beta chains below was sequenced from the same sample in a study of T cells in Graves' hyperthyroidism and ophthalmopathy. What was amplified from RNA transcripts were TCR beta CDR3 regions. First-round RT-PCR targeting the TCR CDR3 was performed with the HTBI primer set. TCRdb reanalysed the multiplex PCR reads using MiXCR and keeps one entry per CDR3 protein. The sample yields a few hundred thousand distinct CDR3 sequences, approximately 15% seen once. Sample: blood. Receptors originate from a woman between 18 and 29 years old with Graves' hyperthyroidism.

This clonotype was observed many times. The V and J genes are TRBV12-3 or TRBV12-4 and TRBJ1-3; 9 bases line up with TRBD1. Trimming cost V 6 bases and J 2 bases; bases outside gene matches: 8. This CDR3 has 16 residues. The CDR3 coding sequence is TGTGCCAGCAGATATCCCGGGACAGGGACTGGAAACACCATATATTTT. Translation: CASRYPGTGTGNTIYF.

This clonotype appeared a single time. A much larger clone differs from this one at a single base, so this may be a read error. The chain employs TRBV6-5 and TRBJ2-2; 8 bases are a match to TRBD2. The CDR3 consists of 16 residues. CDR1 and CDR2 from the germline V gene are MNHEY and SVGAGI. CDR3 bases: TGTGCCAGCAGTTACCGGCCTAGCGGGCGGACCGAGGAGCTGTTTTTT. It is translated as CASSYRPSGRTEELFF.

This clonotype was seen ten or more times. This chain connects TRBV2 to TRBJ1-1; no reliable D call. Germline loops: CDR1 SNHLY, CDR2 FYNNEI. Trimming took 7 bases from V and 1 from J, leaving 4 bases between them. The CDR3 runs to 11 residues. The CDR3 loop reads CASKRNTEAFF. CDR3 DNA: TGTGCCAGCAAGAGGAACACTGAAGCTTTCTTT.

This clonotype occurred a few times. V and J are TRBV7-3 and TRBJ2-2; TRBD1 might be the D (6 bases). CDR1 is SGHTA and CDR2 is FQGTGA in the germline V gene. The CDR3 extends over 13 amino acids. V lost 8 bases to trimming and J lost 3 bases, with 10 bases between them. The CDR3 nucleotides are TGTGCCAGCCATGCAGGGGACACCGGGGAGCTGTTTTTT. Translated, it gives CASHAGDTGELFF.

The rearrangement joins TRBV9 to TRBJ2-4; 9 bases agree with TRBD1. This CDR3 region has 14 residues. The germline CDR1 and CDR2 sequences are SGDLS and YYNGEE. V gave up 4 bases and J gave up 5 bases; unmatched junction bases: 4. The CDR3 DNA sequence: TGTGCCAGCAGCAGTAGACAGGGGGAAAACATTCAGTACTTC. This translates into CASSSRQGENIQYF.

At least ten counts were recorded for this clonotype. This chain connects TRBV30 to TRBJ2-1; D unresolved. V was pared by 0 bases and J by 15 bases, with 12 bases between. This CDR3 has 11 amino acids. Germline V lookup: CDR1 GTSNPN, CDR2 SVGIG (reference sequence). This CDR3 is CAWSVLERRFF. As DNA, the CDR3 is TGTGCCTGGAGTGTACTCGAACGGAGGTTCTTC.

The V and J genes are TRBV7-9 and TRBJ1-1; D possibly corresponds to TRBD1 (5 bases). Germline CDR1 reads SEHNR; CDR2 reads FQNEAQ (reference sequence). Trimming removed 5 bases at V and 5 bases at J, with 15 bases between. This CDR3 has 14 residues. CDR3 bases: TGTGCCAGCAGCGAGGACACCCGGGGGACTGAAGCTTTCTTT. Protein sequence: CASSEDTRGTEAFF.

This clonotype was detected many times. The chain links TRBV12-5 to TRBJ2-3; 11 nucleotides align to TRBD1. CDR1 is LGHNT and CDR2 is FRNRAP in the germline V gene. CDR3 length: 16 residues. V lost 5 bases to trimming and J lost 2 bases; unmatched junction nucleotides: 6. CDR3 DNA: TGTGCTAGTGGTAAGGGACAGGGGGTTCCCACAGATACGCAGTATTTT. Its translation: CASGKGQGVPTDTQYF.

This clonotype has a count of ten or more. The rearrangement joins TRBV14 to TRBJ1-4, with D maybe TRBD1 (5 bases). Trimming took 0 bases from V and 7 from J, leaving 9 bases between them. The length of the CDR3 is 14 residues. CDR1 SGHDN and CDR2 FVKESK come from the germline V gene. The CDR3 DNA reads TGTGCCAGCAGCCAAGATCCGACAGCTGAAAAACTGTTTTTT. This translates into CASSQDPTAEKLFF.

The table lists this clonotype with many counts. The rearrangement joins TRBV12-3 or TRBV12-4 to TRBJ2-1; D gene unclear. V lost 3 bases and J lost 0, with 12 bases in between. This CDR3 is built from 16 residues. CDR3 residues: CASSFGAISSYNEQFF. The CDR3 nucleotides are TGTGCCAGCAGTTTCGGCGCAATAAGCTCCTACAATGAGCAGTTCTTC.

Ten or more counts support this clonotype. V gene TRBV7-9 combines with J gene TRBJ2-7; D gene unclear. The CDR3 runs 14 residues. Germline loops: CDR1 SEHNR, CDR2 FQNEAQ (reference sequence). Trimming cost V 1 base and J 3 bases, with 10 bases left between them. The CDR3 spells CASSLVGGNYEQYF. For the CDR3, the DNA is TGTGCCAGCAGCTTAGTAGGCGGAAACTACGAGCAGTACTTC.

This clonotype showed up many times. This chain uses TRBV5-1 with TRBJ1-1; D not certain. The ends were cut back, 0 bases at V and 3 bases at J, with 18 bases in the middle. The germline V gene encodes CDR1 SGHRS and CDR2 YFSETQ. The CDR3 contains 17 residues. DNA of the CDR3: TGCGCCAGCAGCTTGGCCTCTCAGGTCCAGAGGGACACTGAAGCTTTCTTT. Amino acid sequence: CASSLASQVQRDTEAFF.

With respect to this clonotype: An end of the junction does not agree with germline; a read error may underlie this. The V and J genes are TRBV18 and TRBJ1-1; 7 bases agree with TRBD1. CDR3 size: 15 residues. The germline V gene encodes CDR1 KGHSH and CDR2 LQKENI. In nucleotides, the CDR3 is TGTGCCCGCTCACCCCGGGGACAGCAGAACACTGAAGCTTTCTTT. It codes for CARSPRGQQNTEAFF.

This clonotype turned up a few times. The chain employs TRBV5-1 and TRBJ1-1; no clear D gene. The V gene lost 0 bases and the J gene lost 1 base, with 7 bases spanning the gap. Germline CDR1 reads SGHRS; CDR2 reads YFSETQ. The CDR3 has 14 amino acids. The CDR3 reads CASSLGPQNTEAFF. The CDR3 bases are TGCGCCAGCAGCTTGGGGCCCCAGAACACTGAAGCTTTCTTT.

This clonotype was counted only a few times. The chain uses TRBV20-1 and TRBJ2-1, with TRBD2 matching over 9 bases. The V and J ends lost 4 bases and 4 bases, in that order; junction bases with no gene match: 5. The CDR3 is 14 residues long. Germline CDR1 is DFQATT and CDR2 is SNEGSKA (reference sequence). The CDR3 sequence: CSAISGSGYNEQFF. The DNA for the CDR3 is TGCAGTGCTATTAGCGGGAGCGGTTACAATGAGCAGTTCTTC.

V and J are TRBV20-1 and TRBJ2-5; a possible D gene is TRBD2 (5 bases). Looked up from germline, CDR1 is DFQATT and CDR2 is SNEGSKA (reference sequence). Trimming removed 4 bases at V and 4 bases at J, with 16 bases between. The CDR3 is 14 amino acids. DNA of the CDR3: TGCAGTGCTATTGAGTCCGGGATAGCAGAGACCCAGTACTTC. Protein product: CSAIESGIAETQYF.